This TCR beta chain appears in the sequencing data of a study of regulatory T cells in long-lasting Graves disease. In the study overall: For a period under 3 months, newly diagnosed Graves' patients had taken antithyroid drugs. Findings and limits, study-wide: Persistent cases favored TRBV28, TRBJ1-2 and TRBJ2-5.

The CDR3 runs to 14 residues. Per the germline V gene, CDR1 is GTSNPN and CDR2 is SVGIG (reference sequence). The germline V and J ends were trimmed by 8 bases and 5 bases, with 19 bases remaining between them. This clonotype has at least ten counts. Its antigen is not known. Time point noted: newly diagnosed GD, antithyroid drugs for less than 3 months. Generation of the TCR library employed RNA extracted from PBMCs. To make TCR beta libraries, researchers used iRepertoire HTBI primers and Arm-PCR of CDR3 regions. MiXCR, run by TCRdb on the multiplex PCR reads, gives a single entry per CDR3 protein. The sample lists about 300,000 distinct CDR3 sequences, about 20% occurring once.

This receptor was identified in a female donor with Graves disease. This sequence joins TRBV30 and TRBJ2-1; TRBD1 might be the D (5 bases). This specimen consisted of peripheral blood mononuclear cells (PBMCs), obtained at new diagnosis, from a patient treated with antithyroid drugs. The CDR3 DNA sequence: TGTGCCGTACGACTCTCTGGGGCGGACAATGAGCAGTTCTTC. It encodes CAVRLSGADNEQFF. Drawing the rest from reference TRBV30 and TRBJ2-1, the complete variable domain is SQTIHQWPATLVQPVGSPLSLECTVEGTSNPNLYWYRQAAGRGLQLLFYSVGIGQISSEVPQNLSASRPQDRQFILSSKKLLLSDSGFYLCAVRLSGADNEQFFGPGTRLTVL.